This T cell receptor (beta chain) was retrieved from a study of shared clonotypes between healthy human individuals. Generated by immunoSEQ multiplex PCR, the TCRdb table keeps only in-frame clones and is missing some. The profile covers 2 million to 3 million clones, with 93% appearing a single time and 0.35% to 0.45% taken by the ten largest. The sample taken for sequencing was naive CD4+ T cells from PBMCs. Subset noted: CD45RA+ positively selected. This TCR came from a young man in good health. Some clones in this sample may be carry-over from other donors' samples.

The CDR3 DNA reads TGTGCCAGCAGCTCAAACACTCCAGGCTACGAGCAGTTCTTC. Translated, it gives CASSSNTPGYEQFF. The chain has TRBV5-6 and TRBJ2-1; no definite D call. Between the trimmed V and J ends, which lost 3 bases and 10 bases, there was a span of 17 bases. There are 14 residues in the CDR3. The germline V gene has CDR1 SGHDT and CDR2 YYEEEE.